Below are 4 T cell receptor beta chains sequenced from a single sample in a study of identical twins. TCRdb passed the 5' RACE reads through MiXCR, listing each CDR3 protein once. The data contain 420,000 or so distinct CDR3 sequences, approximately 17% of them singletons. Material for sequencing was naive T cells sorted from blood. These receptors were obtained from a man aged 50 to 60 in good health.

At least ten counts were recorded for this clonotype. The chain uses TRBV20-1 and TRBJ2-5, with 9 bases lining up with TRBD2. Germline CDR1 reads DFQATT; CDR2 reads SNEGSKA (reference sequence). The V gene end was trimmed by 0 bases and the J gene end by 6 bases; junction bases not matched to a gene: 5. The CDR3 length is 14 residues. CDR3 loop: CSARDSGSLKTQYF. The CDR3 region has the DNA TGCAGTGCTAGAGATAGCGGGAGTTTGAAGACCCAGTACTTC.

This clonotype came up many times. The rearrangement joins TRBV5-1 to TRBJ2-3; 7 positions agree with TRBD1. The trim removed 4 bases at V and 2 bases at J, leaving 7 bases unmatched. There are 15 residues in the CDR3. Germline V CDR1 and CDR2: SGHRS, YFSETQ. The CDR3 loop reads CASSVTGQPTDTQYF. The DNA for the CDR3 is TGCGCCAGCAGCGTAACGGGACAGCCCACAGATACGCAGTATTTT.

This clonotype was seen only once. This may come from a read error, since a much larger clone is one base off. The chain couples TRBV5-1 to TRBJ2-1; 11 bases align to TRBD2. Germline-derived CDR1 and CDR2 are SGHRS and YFSETQ. CDR3 length equals 15 residues. J gave up 6 bases and V 4 bases, and 6 bases lay outside the gene matches. The CDR3 loop reads CASSPRTSGCNEQFF. CDR3 coding DNA: TGCGCCAGCAGCCCGCGGACTAGCGGGTGCAATGAGCAGTTCTTC.

This clonotype was seen a few times. The chain couples TRBV29-1 to TRBJ2-1; 8 bases align to TRBD1. Germline V gene sequence: CDR1 SQVTM, CDR2 ANQGSEA. CDR3 length: 15 amino acids. The trim removed 8 bases at V and 7 bases at J, leaving 16 bases unmatched. The CDR3, as DNA: TGCAGCCTATCCGTGGGGCAGGGGGCGCTTAATGAGCAGTTCTTC. Translating it yields CSLSVGQGALNEQFF.